The entry that follows covers one T cell receptor (beta chain) sequence. Its specificity is not known. This record belongs to a study of shared clonotypes between healthy human individuals. Whole-study results and caveats: Genetic and exposure-history diversity was limited by the small donor number.

The naive CD8 subset, CD45RO-negative cells positively selected for CCR7, excluded terminally differentiated effector memory CD45RA+ cells. TCRdb's copy holds only in-frame clones and misses some; the assay was immunoSEQ multiplex PCR. The top ten clones hold over 1.5% of a sample with a few million clones, 85% to 95% of them seen once. V lost 9 bases, J lost 6 bases, and 6 bases stayed unmatched. Germline values: CDR1 LNHDA, CDR2 SQIVND (reference sequence). The length of the CDR3 is 13 residues. The clonotype originates from a man aged 18 to 35 in good health. Some clones in this sample may be carry-over from other donors' samples. Source material: naive CD8+ T cells from PBMCs. V and J are TRBV19 and TRBJ2-1; 9 bases line up with TRBD1. CDR3 coding DNA: TGTGCCAGCCGGGACAGGGCGGTCAATGAGCAGTTCTTC. Its translation is CASRDRAVNEQFF.